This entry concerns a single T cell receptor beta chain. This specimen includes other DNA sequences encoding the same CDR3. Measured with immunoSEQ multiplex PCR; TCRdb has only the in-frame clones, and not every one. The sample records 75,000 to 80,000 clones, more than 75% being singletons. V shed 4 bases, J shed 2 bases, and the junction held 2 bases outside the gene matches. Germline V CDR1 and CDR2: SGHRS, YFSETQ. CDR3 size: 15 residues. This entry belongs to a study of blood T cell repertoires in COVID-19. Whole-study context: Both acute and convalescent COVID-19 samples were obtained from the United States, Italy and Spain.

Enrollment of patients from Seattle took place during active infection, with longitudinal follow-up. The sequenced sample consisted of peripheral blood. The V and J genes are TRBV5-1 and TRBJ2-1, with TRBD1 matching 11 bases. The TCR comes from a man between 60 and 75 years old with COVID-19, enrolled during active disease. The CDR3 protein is CASSLGQGAYNEQFF. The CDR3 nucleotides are TGCGCCAGCAGCCTGGGACAGGGGGCCTACAATGAGCAGTTCTTC.